This T cell receptor beta chain was recovered during a study of identifying expanded T cells in peripheral blood. Notes on this clone: The antigen is undetermined.

The V gene's germline CDR1 is SQVTM and CDR2 ANQGSEA. The V end lost 1 base, the J end lost 3 bases, and 9 bases lay between the germline ends. The CDR3 runs to 13 residues. Assay: immunoSEQ multiplex PCR; the TCRdb copy retains only in-frame clones and omits some. In the table there are tens of thousands of clones, approximately 90% of which are singletons. Study findings and constraints: Approximately 2-week clone count variance significantly increased as total template count grew.

During the collection period, no donor immune events like infections were recorded. Material for sequencing was blood. The chain joins TRBV29-1 to TRBJ2-5; D gene unclear. The sequence came from a person aged 18 to 75 in good health. The CDR3 spells CSVEGIDEETQYF. The CDR3 bases are TGCAGCGTTGAAGGGATCGATGAAGAGACCCAGTACTTC.